These T cell receptor beta chains were read from a single sample in a study of OX40 agonist ivuxolimab in advanced cancers. Sequencing used immunoSEQ multiplex PCR; TCRdb keeps in-frame clones, though not all of them. The data hold approximately 80,000 clones, with roughly 91% observed a single time. The input for sequencing was CD4+ or CD8+ T cells sorted from blood, taken in a trial of the OX40 agonist ivuxolimab. The origin of the receptors is an adult with an advanced solid tumor such as melanoma, head and neck, liver or kidney cancer. The CDR3 runs from the conserved cysteine through the conserved F or W. Each record gives: clone size, J gene, D gene, V gene, CDR3 protein, CDR3 DNA. The D gene is left open where the match is weak. The size entry is marked missing in some rows and otherwise reads once, few, many or a size class.

-	TRBJ2-5	-	TRBV7-9	CASSEGAGHQETQYF	TGTGCCAGCAGCGAAGGGGCTGGGCACCAAGAGACCCAGTACTTC
-	TRBJ1-2	TRBD1	TRBV27	CASSSPGQGWYGYTF	TGTGCCAGCAGCTCCCCTGGACAGGGCTGGTATGGCTACACCTTC
-	TRBJ2-1	-	TRBV5-1	CASVRDNTYNEQFF	TGCGCCAGCGTCCGGGACAATACCTACAATGAGCAGTTCTTC
-	TRBJ2-3	-	TRBV5-1	CASSSDSSTDTQYF	TGCGCCAGCAGCTCCGACAGTAGCACAGATACGCAGTATTTT
-	TRBJ2-1	-	TRBV7-9	CASSRDNEQFF	TGTGCCAGCAGTAGGGACAATGAGCAGTTCTTC
-	TRBJ2-1	-	TRBV25-1	CASSDPGPSSYNEQFF	TGTGCCAGCAGTGATCCCGGGCCAAGCTCCTACAATGAGCAGTTCTTC
-	TRBJ1-4	-	TRBV19	CASSPRPMGGYQNEKLFF	TGTGCCAGTAGTCCCCGTCCCATGGGCGGGTACCAGAATGAAAAACTGTTTTTT
-	TRBJ1-2	-	TRBV13	CASSRTDTAYGYTF	TGTGCCAGCAGCCGGACCGACACGGCGTATGGCTACACCTTC
-	TRBJ1-2	-	TRBV2	CASNDRRVYGYTF	TGTGCCAGCAACGATCGGAGGGTCTATGGCTACACCTTC
-	TRBJ2-7	TRBD2	TRBV9	CASSAGLAFYEQYF	TGTGCCAGCAGCGCCGGACTAGCGTTCTACGAGCAGTACTTC
few	TRBJ2-1	-	TRBV11-2	CASSSRLSNEQFF	TGTGCCAGCAGCTCCAGACTCAGCAATGAGCAGTTCTTC
once	TRBJ1-5	-	TRBV28	CASSPGSGRQPQHF	TGTGCCAGCAGCCCTGGTTCTGGGCGGCAGCCCCAGCATTTT
-	TRBJ1-1	-	TRBV29-1	CSVGFGRVNTEAFF	TGCAGCGTTGGCTTCGGAAGGGTGAACACTGAAGCTTTCTTT
-	TRBJ1-4	TRBD1	TRBV19	CASRGTWVNEKLFF	TGTGCCAGCAGGGGGACGTGGGTGAATGAAAAACTGTTTTTT
once	TRBJ1-1	-	TRBV5-1	CASGRDTEAFF	TGCGCCAGCGGACGGGACACTGAAGCTTTCTTT
-	TRBJ2-2	TRBD2	TRBV5-1	CASSLGTSGRRNTGELFF	TGCGCCAGCAGCCTAGGGACTAGCGGGAGAAGGAACACCGGGGAGCTGTTTTTT
-	TRBJ1-2	-	TRBV6-1	CASSEGGGDGYTF	TGTGCCAGCAGTGAAGGGGGAGGGGATGGCTACACCTTC
-	TRBJ2-7	-	TRBV7-2	CASSLSGVASYEQYF	TGTGCCAGCAGCTTAAGTGGGGTTGCCTCCTACGAGCAGTACTTC
-	TRBJ2-3	TRBD2	TRBV11-2	CASSGGLASTDTQYF	TGTGCCAGCAGCGGCGGACTAGCGAGCACAGATACGCAGTATTTT
-	TRBJ1-4	TRBD1	TRBV9	CASSRQGAPNEKLFF	TGTGCCAGCAGCCGCCAGGGGGCACCTAATGAAAAACTGTTTTTT
-	TRBJ2-1	TRBD2	TRBV27	CASSFSVVPGTSDTHNEQFF	TGTGCCAGCAGTTTCTCTGTGGTGCCCGGGACTAGCGATACTCACAATGAGCAGTTCTTC
-	TRBJ1-2	-	TRBV6-1	CASSEGSYGYTF	TGTGCCAGCAGTGAGGGCAGCTATGGCTACACCTTC
-	TRBJ2-5	-	TRBV27	CASIPLSGNATQYF	TGTGCCAGCATTCCCCTATCAGGGAATGCGACCCAGTACTTC
-	TRBJ2-2	-	TRBV6-5	CASSYSGPTGELFF	TGTGCCAGCAGTTACTCGGGACCCACCGGGGAGCTGTTTTTT
-	TRBJ2-2	-	TRBV6-5	CASSPGWGGELFF	TGTGCCAGCAGCCCAGGGTGGGGCGGGGAGCTGTTTTTT
-	TRBJ2-6	TRBD1	TRBV19	CASSTGQLFSGANVLTF	TGTGCCAGTAGTACGGGACAGCTTTTCTCTGGGGCCAACGTCCTGACTTTC
-	TRBJ2-5	-	TRBV5-4	CASSSQETQYF	TGTGCCAGCAGCTCTCAAGAGACCCAGTACTTC
-	TRBJ2-7	TRBD1	TRBV18	CASSTGTGASYEQYF	TGTGCCAGCTCAACAGGGACAGGGGCTTCCTACGAGCAGTACTTC
few	TRBJ1-2	-	TRBV4-1	CASSQGTPLTRGYTF	TGCGCCAGCAGCCAAGGGACCCCCCTCACCAGGGGCTACACCTTC
-	TRBJ1-1	-	TRBV28	CASRGAGRTEAFF	TGTGCCAGCAGGGGGGCAGGGAGGACTGAAGCTTTCTTT
-	TRBJ1-2	-	TRBV7-3	CASSINQGEGYTF	TGTGCCAGCAGCATAAATCAGGGAGAAGGCTACACCTTC
-	TRBJ2-7	-	TRBV6-5	CASSYSPGGGYEQYF	TGTGCCAGCAGTTACTCCCCAGGGGGAGGATACGAGCAGTACTTC
once	TRBJ2-2	TRBD2	TRBV27	CASRKGLAGNDGELFF	TGTGCCAGCAGAAAGGGACTAGCGGGAAACGACGGGGAGCTGTTTTTT
-	TRBJ2-7	-	TRBV21-1	CASSKAACDRGIAYEQYF	TGTGCCAGCAGCAAAGCGGCTTGTGACAGGGGGATAGCCTACGAGCAGTACTTC
-	TRBJ1-1	-	TRBV29-1	CSARTVNTEAFF	TGCAGCGCCCGGACAGTGAACACTGAAGCTTTCTTT
-	TRBJ2-2	-	TRBV6-5	CASSSHAGSGELFF	TGTGCCAGCAGTTCGCACGCCGGGTCTGGGGAGCTGTTTTTT
-	TRBJ2-7	TRBD1	TRBV19	CASSLWGTRDSVYEQYF	TGTGCCAGCAGTCTGTGGGGCACCCGGGACAGTGTATACGAGCAGTACTTC
-	TRBJ1-4	-	TRBV19	CASGTGRDEKLFF	TGTGCCAGTGGAACAGGCAGAGATGAAAAACTGTTTTTT
-	TRBJ2-3	TRBD2	TRBV4-1	CASSHATGRARGQGTDTQYF	TGCGCCAGCAGCCATGCGACCGGGAGGGCTCGAGGCCAAGGCACAGATACGCAGTATTTT
-	TRBJ1-2	TRBD1	TRBV28	CASRQDREGYGYTF	TGTGCCAGCAGACAAGACAGGGAGGGGTATGGCTACACCTTC
once	TRBJ2-6	-	TRBV18	CASSPTPSSQSGANVLTF	TGTGCCAGCTCACCTACACCCTCGTCCCAATCTGGGGCCAACGTCCTGACTTTC
-	TRBJ2-1	TRBD2	TRBV4-2	CASSQDLASGSSFNEQFF	TGTGCCAGCAGCCAAGATTTGGCTAGCGGGAGTTCGTTTAATGAGCAGTTCTTC
-	TRBJ1-5	-	TRBV7-2	CASSPNDWEGFDNQPQHF	TGTGCCAGCAGCCCCAACGATTGGGAGGGCTTTGACAATCAGCCCCAGCATTTT
-	TRBJ2-3	-	TRBV2	CASKAGGDTQYF	TGTGCCAGCAAGGCAGGGGGGGATACGCAGTATTTT
-	TRBJ2-1	TRBD2	TRBV11-3	CASSFSGTSYNEQFF	TGTGCCAGCAGCTTCAGCGGGACCTCCTACAATGAGCAGTTCTTC
-	TRBJ2-7	TRBD2	TRBV28	CASSSPSGSSYEQYF	TGTGCCAGCAGTTCGCCTAGCGGGAGCTCCTACGAGCAGTACTTC
once	TRBJ1-5	-	TRBV19	CASNQGKNQPQHF	TGTGCCAGTAATCAGGGAAAAAATCAGCCCCAGCATTTT
-	TRBJ2-2	-	TRBV5-1	CASSSDRTRWELFF	TGCGCCAGCAGCTCGGACCGTACCCGGTGGGAGCTGTTTTTT
-	TRBJ2-7	TRBD1	TRBV5-6	CASSLGWGTETYEQYF	TGTGCCAGCAGCTTGGGGTGGGGGACAGAGACCTACGAGCAGTACTTC
-	TRBJ1-5	-	TRBV2	CASSGMEQPQHF	TGTGCCAGCAGCGGGATGGAACAGCCCCAGCATTTT
-	TRBJ1-2	TRBD1	TRBV29-1	CSVEDRGRNYGYTF	TGCAGCGTTGAGGACAGGGGGCGTAACTATGGCTACACCTTC